The 11 T cell receptor beta chains below all came from one sample that was sequenced in a study of molecular identifiers for immune sequencing clone quantification. One entry per CDR3 protein, called by TCRdb with MiXCR from the PCR reads. The sample includes approximately 100,000 distinct CDR3 sequences, 36% of them seen just once. Sequenced sample: naive CD8+ T cells from blood, with Jurkat cell RNA spiked in. Subset noted: FACS-sorted CD8+CD4-CCR7+CD45RA+ naive T cells. Receptors originate from a human donor in good health. Some libraries in this study had Jurkat cell RNA spiked in.

This sequence joins TRBV12-3 or TRBV12-4 and TRBJ2-1, with TRBD2 identical over 7 bases. The CDR3 is 16 residues long. After removal of 2 bases from V and 0 bases from J, the junction contained 4 bases not matched to a gene. The CDR3 loop reads CASSLRRESSYNEQFF. As DNA, the CDR3 is TGTGCCAGCAGTTTACGGCGGGAGAGCTCCTACAATGAGCAGTTCTTC.

The V call is TRBV19, the J call TRBJ2-5, with 7 bases identical to TRBD1. V gave up 5 bases and J gave up 5 bases; unmatched junction bases: 8. The CDR3 is made up of 14 amino acids. CDR1 and CDR2 (germline): LNHDA, SQIVND (reference sequence). The CDR3 is CASSPTGLLETQYF. Here the CDR3 DNA reads TGTGCCAGTAGTCCGACAGGGCTCCTGGAGACCCAGTACTTC.

This clonotype has only one observation. This may come from a read error, since a much larger clone is one base off. The chain employs TRBV28 and TRBJ2-3, with D possibly TRBD2 on 5 matching bases. The V and J ends lost 2 bases and 1 base respectively, with 7 bases between them. The CDR3 consists of 14 residues. Germline V gene sequence: CDR1 MDHEN, CDR2 SYDVKM. The CDR3: CASSLNGGTDTQYF. DNA for the CDR3: TGTGCCAGCAGTTTAAACGGGGGCACAGATACGCAGTATTTT.

This clonotype was observed at least ten times. This chain joins TRBV11-2 and TRBJ2-5, with D perhaps matching TRBD2 (6 bases). Germline V CDR1 and CDR2: SGHAT, FQNNGV. Trimming removed 4 bases at V and 5 bases at J, with 14 bases between. CDR3 size: 14 residues. CDR3 DNA sequence: TGTGCCAGCAGCTCCTCTAGCGATATCGAGACCCAGTACTTC. Its protein product is CASSSSSDIETQYF.

V is TRBV15 and J is TRBJ2-3; no clear D gene. Germline V gene lookup returns CDR1 LNHNV and CDR2 YYDKDF (reference sequence). V dropped 3 bases and J dropped 0 bases, with 4 bases sitting between them. This CDR3 has 13 amino acids. CDR3 in amino acids: CATSSESTDTQYF. As DNA, the CDR3 is TGTGCCACCAGCAGCGAGAGCACAGATACGCAGTATTTT.

This clonotype occurred a few times. This chain links TRBV9 with TRBJ2-2; TRBD2 is a possible D gene (5 bases). Germline CDR1 reads SGDLS; CDR2 reads YYNGEE. Trimming shortened V by 7 bases and J by 0 bases, and 10 bases separated the two germline ends. This CDR3 spans 14 amino acids. The CDR3 DNA follows: TGTGCCAGCCGAGCGGCTACGAACACCGGGGAGCTGTTTTTT. Translating it yields CASRAATNTGELFF.

This clonotype occurred once. A single base separates this from a much larger clone, so it may be a read error. The chain uses TRBV28 and TRBJ2-7; D may be TRBD1 or TRBD2 (7 bases each). V dropped 8 bases and J dropped 5 bases, with 19 bases sitting between them. This CDR3 region has 14 residues. From germline, CDR1 is MDHEN and CDR2 SYDVKM. The CDR3 region is CASCSQPGGDEQYF. The CDR3 nucleotides are TGTGCCAGCTGTTCACAGCCAGGGGGGGACGAGCAGTACTTC.

There are many counts of this clonotype. The V gene is TRBV28, the J gene TRBJ2-1; D gene uncertain. Per germline, CDR1 MDHEN and CDR2 SYDVKM. The CDR3 has 12 amino acids. Trimming cost V 9 bases and J 9 bases, with 15 bases left between them. The CDR3 coding sequence is TGTGCCAGTGAACGGGTTCACGGTGAGCAGTTCTTC. Translating it yields CASERVHGEQFF.

About this clonotype itself: A much more abundant neighbour one base away suggests this may be a read error. The CDR3 does not end in the conserved phenylalanine or tryptophan, so this is likely a read error. The DNA for the CDR3 is TGCAGCGTTGAGGTCATGGGGACAGGGCCTGAAGCTTTCATT. It codes for CSVEVMGTGPEAFI. V and J are TRBV29-1 and TRBJ1-1; TRBD1 aligns across 9 bases. The V segment lost 3 bases and the J segment 6 bases; nucleotides outside the gene matches: 8. CDR1 SQVTM and CDR2 ANQGSEA come from the germline V gene. The CDR3 is made up of 14 amino acids.

In its sample, this clonotype was seen a few times. The genes are TRBV4-1 and TRBJ2-5; D unclear. V lost 0 bases and J lost 7, with 3 bases in between. The CDR3 length is 11 residues. In germline, CDR1 is MGHRA, CDR2 YSYEKL. CDR3 in amino acids: CASSQEGTQYF. The CDR3 region has the DNA TGCGCCAGCAGCCAAGAGGGGACCCAGTACTTC.

In this sample, this clonotype turned up a few times. The V gene is TRBV9, the J gene TRBJ2-7; perhaps TRBD1 as D (6 bases). The CDR3 runs to 14 residues. V was clipped by 4 bases and J by 4 bases, with 15 bases between them. Germline CDR1 reads SGDLS; CDR2 reads YYNGEE. The chain's CDR3 is CASSPTGSWYEQYF. The DNA of the CDR3 is TGTGCCAGCAGCCCGACAGGATCTTGGTACGAGCAGTACTTC.